A selection of T cell receptor beta chains follows, all from one sample in a study of shared clonotypes between healthy human individuals. Some clones are missing from TCRdb's copy, which holds only in-frame ones; the method was immunoSEQ multiplex PCR. The sample includes approximately 2.4 million clones, under 97% seen only once; the top ten take around 0.13%. The sequenced material came from naive CD4+ T cells sorted from blood. The receptors were gathered from a man in his late teens or twenties in good health. Both conserved end residues are part of each CDR3. The D gene is left open where the match is weak. Not every row has a clone size; where given, it reads once, few, many or a size class.

d_call j_call clone_size v_call cdr3_nt cdr3_aa
. TRBJ2-5 . TRBV30 TGTGCCTGGAGTGATCTCTCTGAGACCCAGTACTTC CAWSDLSETQYF
TRBD2 TRBJ2-3 . TRBV11-3 TGTGCCAGCAGCCGCAGTCCGGGACTAGCGGGAGTTGATACGCAGTATTTT CASSRSPGLAGVDTQYF
. TRBJ2-2 . TRBV5-1 TGCGCCAGCAGCTTGGGACTGCCCGGGGAGCTGTTTTTT CASSLGLPGELFF
. TRBJ2-7 . TRBV12-2 TGTGCAAGTCGCCTAGACAGGGGAGGGTCCTACGAGCAGTACTTC CASRLDRGGSYEQYF
TRBD2 TRBJ2-1 . TRBV19 TGTGCCAGTAGTTCGAGGACTAGCATCGATGAGCAGTTCTTC CASSSRTSIDEQFF
TRBD2 TRBJ2-3 . TRBV30 TGTGCCTGGAGTGTACAAGTAGCGGGGCCAGATACGCAGTATTTT CAWSVQVAGPDTQYF
. TRBJ2-5 . TRBV14 TGTGCCAGCAGCCAAGAGGGCCTCCTGGGTATGGAGACCCAGTACTTC CASSQEGLLGMETQYF
TRBD1 TRBJ2-7 . TRBV6-1 TGTGCCAGCAGTGAAGTATTGATAAGACAGGGATCGTCCTACGAGCAGTACTTC CASSEVLIRQGSSYEQYF
. TRBJ2-1 . TRBV5-4 TGTGCCAGCAGCTTCCGGGGAAATCCTCCCAATGAGCAGTTCTTC CASSFRGNPPNEQFF
. TRBJ1-2 . TRBV19 TGTGCCAGTAGTTCGGGACCGATTAACTATGGCTACACCTTC CASSSGPINYGYTF
. TRBJ2-3 . TRBV10-1 TGCGCCAGCAGTGAAGGCCCAGGGAGCACAGATACGCAGTATTTT CASSEGPGSTDTQYF
. TRBJ2-2 . TRBV5-1 TGCGCCAGCAGCTTGGGAGGGCCGGGCACCGGGGAGCTGTTTTTT CASSLGGPGTGELFF
TRBD1 TRBJ2-2 once TRBV9 TGTGCCAGCAGCCCTCGACAGGGGGCGGACGGGGAGCTGTTTTTT CASSPRQGADGELFF
. TRBJ1-6 . TRBV11-2 TGTGCCAGCAGCTTAGGGGGGGGGTTCGGAGTTGGTTCACCCCTCCACTTT CASSLGGGFGVGSPLHF
. TRBJ2-2 . TRBV7-2 TGTGCCAGCAGCCCCGGGACACTAGTCCCCGGGGAGCTGTTTTTT CASSPGTLVPGELFF
TRBD2 TRBJ2-1 . TRBV2 TGTGCCAGCAGGCTGACTAGCGGGGGGAATGAGCAGTTCTTC CASRLTSGGNEQFF
. TRBJ2-7 . TRBV10-3 TGTGCCATCAGTGAGTCTCCAGGGCTTGGGCAGTACTTC CAISESPGLGQYF
TRBD1 TRBJ1-5 . TRBV10-3 TGTGCCATCAGTCCGGGACAGGGGTATGAGCCCCAGCATTTT CAISPGQGYEPQHF
. TRBJ1-5 . TRBV6-1 TGTGCCAGCAGTGAAGGGAGCCAGCCCCAGCATTTT CASSEGSQPQHF
. TRBJ2-1 . TRBV2 TGTGCCAGCAGTGAAGCGGGCAGGGGAAGCAATGAGCAGTTCTTC CASSEAGRGSNEQFF
. TRBJ2-3 . TRBV7-7 TGTGCTAGCAGCTTAGCAGGCCAGCCCACAGATACGCAGTATTTT CASSLAGQPTDTQYF
. TRBJ1-5 once TRBV19 TGTGCCAGTGCGGAGGGCCCTCAAAGCCTCAATCAGCCCCAGCATTTT CASAEGPQSLNQPQHF
. TRBJ2-7 . TRBV5-1 TGCGCCAGCAGCAATCTCAGGGGACCAATAGGGGAGCAGTACTTC CASSNLRGPIGEQYF
. TRBJ2-6 . TRBV2 TGTGCCAGCAGTGAACAGTCTGGGGCCAACGTCCTGACTTTC CASSEQSGANVLTF
TRBD2 TRBJ2-3 . TRBV10-3 TGTGCCATCAGTGGCGGGGGGGGCACAGATACGCAGTATTTT CAISGGGGTDTQYF
TRBD1 TRBJ1-5 . TRBV18 TGTGCCAGCTCACCCACGGACAGGCCAGCCCAGCATTTT CASSPTDRPAQHF
. TRBJ1-5 . TRBV15 TGTGCCACCAGCAGAGATCCGACCTCAGCCCAGCATTTT CATSRDPTSAQHF
. TRBJ2-3 . TRBV7-4 TGTGCCAGCAGCTTATGGGTGGCCAGGGCCTTCATCACAGATACGCAGTATTTT CASSLWVARAFITDTQYF
. TRBJ1-1 . TRBV2 TGTGCCAGCAGTGGGGAGGGGGGACGGAACACTGAAGCTTTCTTT CASSGEGGRNTEAFF
TRBD1 TRBJ2-2 . TRBV4-1 TGCGCCAGCAGCCATGAGTTTCGGACAGGGGACACCGGGGAGCTGTTTTTT CASSHEFRTGDTGELFF
. TRBJ2-5 . TRBV10-2 TGCGCCAGCAGTGAGTGGGGGCGGGAGACCCAGTACTTC CASSEWGRETQYF
. TRBJ1-3 once TRBV19 TGTGCCAGTCGAAGTCGGGGATCTGGAAACACCATATATTTT CASRSRGSGNTIYF
. TRBJ2-5 . TRBV10-3 TGTGCCATCAGTGAGTCCCTTGGAGCGCCACAAGAGACCCAGTACTTC CAISESLGAPQETQYF
. TRBJ2-3 . TRBV15 TGTGCCACCAGCAGAGAAACGTGGCGGCTCGCGAGCGCAGATACGCAGTATTTT CATSRETWRLASADTQYF
. TRBJ1-6 . TRBV2 TGTGCCAGCAGTGAAGCTTGGTATAATTCACCCCTCCACTTT CASSEAWYNSPLHF
TRBD1 TRBJ2-2 . TRBV10-3 TGTGCCACTGGACAGGGGGCCGACACCGGGGAGCTGTTTTTT CATGQGADTGELFF
. TRBJ2-3 . TRBV18 TGTGCCACCACCCCCACAGATACGCAGTATTTT CATTPTDTQYF
TRBD2 TRBJ2-5 . TRBV11-1 TGTGCCAGCAGCTCAGGGGGAGCGGGGGGCCGGGAGACCCAGTACTTC CASSSGGAGGRETQYF
. TRBJ2-2 . TRBV5-6 TGTGCCAGCAGCTTGGTAGGTGGGAGCCGGAACACCGGGGAGCTGTTTTTT CASSLVGGSRNTGELFF
TRBD2 TRBJ2-5 . TRBV27 TGTGCCAGCAGTCCTCAACCCACTAGCGGGACGGGGATTATCCAAGAGACCCAGTACTTC CASSPQPTSGTGIIQETQYF
. TRBJ2-7 . TRBV5-1 TGCGCCAGCAGCTTACCCGGGACCGACGAGCAGTACTTC CASSLPGTDEQYF
TRBD1 TRBJ1-1 . TRBV5-1 TGCGCCAGCAGCCCGGCGGACAGGGGGTCGAAGAACACTGAAGCTTTCTTT CASSPADRGSKNTEAFF